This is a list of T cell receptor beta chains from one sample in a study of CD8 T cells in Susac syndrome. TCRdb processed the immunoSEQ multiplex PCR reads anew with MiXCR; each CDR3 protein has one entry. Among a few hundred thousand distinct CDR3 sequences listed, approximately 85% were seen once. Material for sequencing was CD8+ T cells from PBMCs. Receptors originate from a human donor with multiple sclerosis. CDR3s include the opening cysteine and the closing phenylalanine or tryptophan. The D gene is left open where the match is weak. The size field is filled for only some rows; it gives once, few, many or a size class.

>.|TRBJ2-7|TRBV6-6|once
CASSYSTGNSYEQYF
TGTGCCAGCAGTTACTCAACAGGGAACTCCTACGAGCAGTACTTC
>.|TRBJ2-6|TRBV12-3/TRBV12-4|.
CASSRSGAKAGANVLTF
TGTGCCAGCAGTAGGTCCGGGGCCAAAGCTGGGGCCAACGTCCTGACTTTC
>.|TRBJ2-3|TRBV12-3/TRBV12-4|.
CASRHNRPKSTDTQYF
TGTGCCAGCAGGCACAACAGGCCCAAAAGCACAGATACGCAGTATTTT
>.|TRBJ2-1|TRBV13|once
CASSLDADHSKRNEQFF
TGTGCCAGCAGCTTAGACGCAGATCACTCGAAACGCAATGAGCAGTTCTTC
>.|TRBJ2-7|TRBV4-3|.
CASSQDKGSYEQYF
TGCGCCAGCAGCCAAGATAAGGGATCCTACGAGCAGTACTTC
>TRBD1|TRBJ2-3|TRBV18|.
CASSRNGDRGLGASTDTQYF
TGTGCCAGCTCACGTAACGGCGACAGGGGTCTCGGCGCTAGCACAGATACGCAGTATTTT
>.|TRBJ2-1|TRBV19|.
CASSPYSYNEQFF
TGTGCCAGTAGTCCCTACAGCTACAATGAGCAGTTCTTC
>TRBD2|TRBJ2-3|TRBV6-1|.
CASTDLPAGGRATDTQYF
TGTGCCAGCACCGACCTACCGGCGGGCGGGAGAGCCACAGATACGCAGTATTTT
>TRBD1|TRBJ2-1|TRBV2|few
CASSPGQGSSYNEQFF
TGTGCCAGCAGCCCTGGACAGGGGAGCTCCTACAATGAGCAGTTCTTC
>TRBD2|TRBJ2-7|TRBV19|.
CASSPQTSGYEQYF
TGTGCCAGTAGTCCACAGACTAGCGGCTACGAGCAGTACTTC
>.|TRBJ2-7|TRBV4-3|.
CASSQVEGDYEQYF
TGCGCCAGCAGCCAAGTGGAAGGAGACTACGAGCAGTACTTC
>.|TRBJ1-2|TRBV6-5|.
CASSYSGSGTPYGYTF
TGTGCCAGCAGTTACTCGGGATCCGGGACACCCTATGGCTACACCTTC
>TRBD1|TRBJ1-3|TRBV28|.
CASSLWYRGLGNTIYF
TGTGCCAGCAGTTTATGGTACAGGGGGCTAGGAAACACCATATATTTT
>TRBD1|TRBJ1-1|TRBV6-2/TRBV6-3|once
CASSYPTVGQDTEAFF
TGTGCCAGCAGTTACCCGACTGTGGGACAGGACACTGAAGCTTTCTTT
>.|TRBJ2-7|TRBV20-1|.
CSARDFDGGYEQYF
TGCAGTGCTAGAGATTTTGACGGGGGATACGAGCAGTACTTC
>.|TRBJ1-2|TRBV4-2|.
CASGLPTGTAYGYTF
TGTGCCAGCGGCCTACCAACCGGGACGGCCTATGGCTACACCTTC
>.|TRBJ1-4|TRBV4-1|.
CASSPGPRSGNEKLFF
TGCGCCAGCAGCCCGGGACCCAGATCAGGGAATGAAAAACTGTTTTTT
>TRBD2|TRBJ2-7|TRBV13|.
CASSWLGLAGPPHYEQYF
TGTGCCAGCAGCTGGTTAGGACTAGCGGGACCCCCTCACTACGAGCAGTACTTC
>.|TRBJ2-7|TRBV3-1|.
CASSQGLSRFYEQYF
TGTGCCAGCAGCCAAGGTCTGAGTCGGTTCTACGAGCAGTACTTC
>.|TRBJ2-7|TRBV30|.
CAGRTVYEQYF
TGTGCCGGGCGGACAGTTTACGAGCAGTACTTC
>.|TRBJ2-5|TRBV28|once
CASSGWRDRQETQYF
TGTGCCAGCAGCGGTTGGAGGGACAGACAAGAGACCCAGTACTTC
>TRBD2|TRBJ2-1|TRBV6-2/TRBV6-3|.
CASSLAGGGDEQFF
TGTGCCAGCAGTTTGGCGGGAGGAGGCGATGAGCAGTTCTTC
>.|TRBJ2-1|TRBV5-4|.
CASSLRGTYNEQFF
TGTGCCAGCAGCTTGCGGGGGACCTACAATGAGCAGTTCTTC
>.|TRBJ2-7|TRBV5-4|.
CAWGAVSSYEQYF
TGTGCCTGGGGGGCCGTGAGCTCCTACGAGCAGTACTTC
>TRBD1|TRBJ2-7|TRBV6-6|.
CASSRGQGTGTYEQYF
TGTGCCAGCAGTAGGGGACAGGGGACGGGTACTTACGAGCAGTACTTC
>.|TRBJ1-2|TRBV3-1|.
CASSPDGAPGVGYTF
TGTGCCAGCAGCCCAGACGGTGCACCGGGGGTCGGCTACACCTTC
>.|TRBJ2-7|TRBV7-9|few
CASSPPRRGQSYEQYF
TGTGCCAGCAGCCCCCCCCGGCGGGGACAGTCCTACGAGCAGTACTTC
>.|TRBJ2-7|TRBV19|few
CASSIFSASTYPYEQYF
TGTGCCAGTAGTATTTTCTCGGCCTCCACCTACCCCTACGAGCAGTACTTC
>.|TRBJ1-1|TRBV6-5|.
CASSYAQNTEAFF
TGTGCCAGCAGTTATGCACAGAACACTGAAGCTTTCTTT
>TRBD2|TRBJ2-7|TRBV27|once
CVSTLTSGPQPDYEQYF
TGTGTCAGCACCCTGACTAGCGGGCCCCAACCCGACTACGAGCAGTACTTC
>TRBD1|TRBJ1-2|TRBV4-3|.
CASSQRSGTGYDGYTF
TGCGCCAGCAGCCAACGCTCCGGGACAGGGTACGATGGCTACACCTTC
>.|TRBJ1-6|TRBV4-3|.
CASSRIRDRDSPLHF
TGCGCCAGCAGCCGCATCCGGGACCGAGATTCACCCCTCCACTTT
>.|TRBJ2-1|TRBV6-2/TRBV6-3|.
CASSPYTFSYNEQFF
TGTGCCAGCAGCCCTTATACTTTTTCCTACAATGAGCAGTTCTTC
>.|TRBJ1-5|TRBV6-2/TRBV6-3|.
CASSYFTQGSDVMGNQPQHF
TGTGCCAGCAGTTATTTTACCCAGGGCTCCGACGTAATGGGCAATCAGCCCCAGCATTTT
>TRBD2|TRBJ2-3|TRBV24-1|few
CATSERTSGSRYTQYF
TGTGCCACCAGTGAACGGACTAGCGGGAGTCGCTATACGCAGTATTTT
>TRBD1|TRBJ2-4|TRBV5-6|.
CASSSGTGVAKNIQYF
TGTGCCAGCAGCTCCGGGACAGGGGTAGCCAAAAACATTCAGTACTTC
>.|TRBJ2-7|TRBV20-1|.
CSARVPGQKPYEQYF
TGCAGTGCAAGGGTTCCGGGACAAAAACCCTACGAGCAGTACTTC
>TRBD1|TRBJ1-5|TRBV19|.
CASSTDRGFNQPQHF
TGTGCCAGTAGTACCGACAGGGGTTTCAATCAGCCCCAGCATTTT
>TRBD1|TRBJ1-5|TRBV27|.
CASSWLPGTGVLHQPQHF
TGTGCCAGCAGTTGGCTACCCGGGACAGGGGTCCTTCATCAGCCCCAGCATTTT
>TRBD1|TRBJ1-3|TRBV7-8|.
CASSLEGAGSPRLIGNTIYF
TGTGCCAGCAGCTTAGAGGGGGCCGGGTCCCCCCGTTTGATTGGAAACACCATATATTTT